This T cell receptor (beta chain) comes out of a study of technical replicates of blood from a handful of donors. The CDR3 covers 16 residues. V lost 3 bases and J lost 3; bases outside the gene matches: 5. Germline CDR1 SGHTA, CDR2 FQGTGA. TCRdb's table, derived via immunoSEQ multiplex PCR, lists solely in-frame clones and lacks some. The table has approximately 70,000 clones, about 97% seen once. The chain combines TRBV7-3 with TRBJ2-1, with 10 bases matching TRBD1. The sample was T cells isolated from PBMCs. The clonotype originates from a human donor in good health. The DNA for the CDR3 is TGTGCCAGCAGCTTGGCCGGGACAGGGGTCTACAATGAGCAGTTCTTC. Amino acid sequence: CASSLAGTGVYNEQFF. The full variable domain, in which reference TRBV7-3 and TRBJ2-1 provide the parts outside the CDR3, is GAGVSQTPSNKVTEKGKYVELRCDPISGHTALYWYRQSLGQGPEFLIYFQGTGAADDSGLPNDRFFAVRPEGSVSTLKIQRTERGDSAVYLCASSLAGTGVYNEQFFGPGTRLTVL.